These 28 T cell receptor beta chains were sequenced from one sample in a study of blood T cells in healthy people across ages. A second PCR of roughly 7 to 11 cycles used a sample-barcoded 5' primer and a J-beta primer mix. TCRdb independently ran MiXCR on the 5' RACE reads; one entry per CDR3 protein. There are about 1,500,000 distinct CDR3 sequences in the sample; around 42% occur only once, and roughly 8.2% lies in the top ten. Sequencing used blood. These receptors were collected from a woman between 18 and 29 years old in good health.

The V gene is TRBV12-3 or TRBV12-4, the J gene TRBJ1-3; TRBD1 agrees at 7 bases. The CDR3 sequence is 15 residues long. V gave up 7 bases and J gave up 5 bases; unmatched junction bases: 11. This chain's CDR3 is CASKGARDFRNTIYF. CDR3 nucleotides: TGTGCCAGCAAGGGGGCCCGGGACTTTAGAAACACCATATATTTT.

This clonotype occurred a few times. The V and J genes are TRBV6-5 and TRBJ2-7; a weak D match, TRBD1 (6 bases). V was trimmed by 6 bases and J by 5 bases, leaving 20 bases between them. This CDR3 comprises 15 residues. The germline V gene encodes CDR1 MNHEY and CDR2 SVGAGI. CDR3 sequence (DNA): TGTGCCAGCAGACGGCAACAGGGCACAGGGCACGAGCAGTACTTC. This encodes CASRRQQGTGHEQYF.

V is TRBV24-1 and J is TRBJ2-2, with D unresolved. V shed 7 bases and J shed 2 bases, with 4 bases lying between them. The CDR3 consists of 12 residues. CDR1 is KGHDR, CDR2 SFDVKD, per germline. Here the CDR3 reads CATSLNTGELFF. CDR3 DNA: TGTGCCACCAGCCTAAACACCGGGGAGCTGTTTTTT.

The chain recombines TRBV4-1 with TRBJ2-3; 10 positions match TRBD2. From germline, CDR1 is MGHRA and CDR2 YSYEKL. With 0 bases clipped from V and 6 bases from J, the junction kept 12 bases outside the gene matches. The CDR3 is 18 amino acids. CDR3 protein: CASSQDKGPSGGADTQYF. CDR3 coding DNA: TGCGCCAGCAGCCAAGATAAAGGGCCTAGCGGGGGCGCGGATACGCAGTATTTT.

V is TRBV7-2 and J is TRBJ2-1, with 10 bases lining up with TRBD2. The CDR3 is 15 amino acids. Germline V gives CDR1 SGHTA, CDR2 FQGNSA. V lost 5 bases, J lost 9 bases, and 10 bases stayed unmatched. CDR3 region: CASSRGGLAIGEQFF. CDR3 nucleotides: TGTGCCAGCAGCAGGGGGGGACTAGCGATCGGTGAGCAGTTCTTC.

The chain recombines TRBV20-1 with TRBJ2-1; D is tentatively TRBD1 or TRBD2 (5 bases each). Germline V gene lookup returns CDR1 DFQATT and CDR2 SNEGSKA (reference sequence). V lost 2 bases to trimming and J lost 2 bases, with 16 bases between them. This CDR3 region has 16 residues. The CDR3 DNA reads TGCAGTGCTAGATCCACCGGGACGTATACCTACAATGAGCAGTTCTTC. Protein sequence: CSARSTGTYTYNEQFF.

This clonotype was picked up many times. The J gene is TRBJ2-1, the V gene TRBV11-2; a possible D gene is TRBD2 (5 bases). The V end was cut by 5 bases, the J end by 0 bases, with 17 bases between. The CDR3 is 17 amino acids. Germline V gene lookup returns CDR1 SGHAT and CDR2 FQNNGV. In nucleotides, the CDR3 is TGTGCCAGCAGCCCGACCGTCTCTGGGAGCTCCTACAATGAGCAGTTCTTC. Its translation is CASSPTVSGSSYNEQFF.

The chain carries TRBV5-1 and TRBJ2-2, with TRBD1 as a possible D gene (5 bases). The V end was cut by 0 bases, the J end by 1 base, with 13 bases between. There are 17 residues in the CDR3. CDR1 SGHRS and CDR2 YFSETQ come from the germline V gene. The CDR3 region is CASSLASGYQNTGELFF. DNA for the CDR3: TGCGCCAGCAGCTTGGCCTCAGGGTACCAGAACACCGGGGAGCTGTTTTTT.

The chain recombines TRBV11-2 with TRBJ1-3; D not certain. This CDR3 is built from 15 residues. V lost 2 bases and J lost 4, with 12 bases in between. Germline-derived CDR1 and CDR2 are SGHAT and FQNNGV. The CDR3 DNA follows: TGTGCCAGCAGCTTATCCCTTTCGCGGGGAAACACCATATATTTT. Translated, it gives CASSLSLSRGNTIYF.

Written as DNA, the CDR3 is TGCAGCGCCGGGGGGCCCATAGCGGGGCTGAGCACAGATACGCAGTATTTT. It yields the protein CSAGGPIAGLSTDTQYF. The chain combines TRBV29-1 with TRBJ2-3; 8 positions agree with TRBD2. Germline CDR1 SQVTM, CDR2 ANQGSEA. The V segment lost 7 bases and the J segment 0 bases; nucleotides outside the gene matches: 15. This CDR3 has 17 residues.

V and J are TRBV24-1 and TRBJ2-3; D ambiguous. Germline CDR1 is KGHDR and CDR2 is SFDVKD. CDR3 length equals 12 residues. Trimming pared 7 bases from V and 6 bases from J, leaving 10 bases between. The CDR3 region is CATSDLPDTQYF. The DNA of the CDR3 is TGTGCCACCAGCGATCTGCCGGATACGCAGTATTTT.

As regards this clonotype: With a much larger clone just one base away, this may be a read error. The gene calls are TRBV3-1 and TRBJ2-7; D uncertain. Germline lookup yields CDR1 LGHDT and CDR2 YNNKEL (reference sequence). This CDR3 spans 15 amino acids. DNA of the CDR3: TGTGCCAGCAGCCAAGGGTCTGGACCGGCCTACAAGCAGTACTTC. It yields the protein CASSQGSGPAYKQYF.

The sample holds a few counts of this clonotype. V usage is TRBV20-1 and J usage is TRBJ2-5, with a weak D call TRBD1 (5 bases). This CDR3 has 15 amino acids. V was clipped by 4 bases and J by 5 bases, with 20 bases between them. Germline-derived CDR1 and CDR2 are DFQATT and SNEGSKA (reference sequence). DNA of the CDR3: TGCAGTGCTAAGGCGGCGGCAGGGTCACGGGAGACCCAGTACTTC. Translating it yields CSAKAAAGSRETQYF.

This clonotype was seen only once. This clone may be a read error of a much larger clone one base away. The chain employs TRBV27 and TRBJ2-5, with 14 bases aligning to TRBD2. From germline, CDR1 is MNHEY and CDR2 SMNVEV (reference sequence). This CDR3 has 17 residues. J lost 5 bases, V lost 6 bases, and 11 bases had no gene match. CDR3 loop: CASSQTGTSGGTETQYF. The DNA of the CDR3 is TGTGCCAGCAGCCAGACCGGGACTAGCGGGGGTACGGAGACCCAGTACTTC.

DNA for the CDR3: TGCAGTGCCGCAGGGACAGGGGATTCATCTGAGCAGTACTTC. Translated: CSAAGTGDSSEQYF. J is TRBJ2-7 and V is TRBV20-1; 10 nucleotides line up with TRBD1. Trimming removed 6 bases from V and 7 bases from J; junction bases left unmatched: 12. Germline V gene sequence: CDR1 DFQATT, CDR2 SNEGSKA (reference sequence). The CDR3 loop spans 14 amino acids.

CDR3 in amino acids: CSARTGRTDEQYF. DNA for the CDR3: TGCAGTGCGAGAACCGGACGGACGGACGAGCAGTACTTC. The rearrangement links TRBV20-1 to TRBJ2-7, with unresolved D. The CDR3 sequence is 13 residues long. Trimming took 6 bases from V and 5 from J, leaving 17 bases between them. Germline assignment: CDR1 DFQATT and CDR2 SNEGSKA (reference sequence).

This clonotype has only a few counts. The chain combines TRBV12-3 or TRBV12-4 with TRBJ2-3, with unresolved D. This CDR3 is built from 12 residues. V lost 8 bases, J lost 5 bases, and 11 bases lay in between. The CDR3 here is CASGPPGDTQYF. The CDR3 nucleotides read TGTGCCAGCGGACCCCCCGGAGATACGCAGTATTTT.

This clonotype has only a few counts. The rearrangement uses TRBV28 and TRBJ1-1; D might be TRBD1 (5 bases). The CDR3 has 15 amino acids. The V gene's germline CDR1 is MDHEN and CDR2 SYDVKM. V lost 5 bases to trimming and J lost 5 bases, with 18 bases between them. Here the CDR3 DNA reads TGTGCCAGCAGTCCCCCCCAGGGAATGTTAACTGAAGCTTTCTTT. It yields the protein CASSPPQGMLTEAFF.

The CDR3: CATSGQGKAFF. Here the CDR3 DNA reads TGTGCCACCAGCGGACAGGGTAAAGCTTTCTTT. The gene calls are TRBV24-1 and TRBJ1-1; 8 bases match TRBD1. The CDR3 consists of 11 residues. Germline-derived CDR1 and CDR2 are KGHDR and SFDVKD. The V segment lost 7 bases and the J segment 9 bases; nucleotides outside the gene matches: 3.

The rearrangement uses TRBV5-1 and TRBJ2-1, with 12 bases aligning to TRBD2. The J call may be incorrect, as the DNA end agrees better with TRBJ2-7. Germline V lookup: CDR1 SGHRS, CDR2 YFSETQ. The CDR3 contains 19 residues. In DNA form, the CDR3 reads TGCGCCAGCAGCTTGGGCGCTAGCGGGGGGGCCGCCCTATACAATGAGCAGTACTTC. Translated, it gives CASSLGASGGAALYNEQYF.

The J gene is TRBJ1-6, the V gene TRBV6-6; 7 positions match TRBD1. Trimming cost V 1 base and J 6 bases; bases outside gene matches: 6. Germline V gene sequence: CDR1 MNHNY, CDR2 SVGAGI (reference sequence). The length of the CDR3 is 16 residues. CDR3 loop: CASSYFGQGGNSPLHF. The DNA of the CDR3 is TGTGCCAGCAGTTACTTTGGCCAGGGGGGTAATTCACCCCTCCACTTT.

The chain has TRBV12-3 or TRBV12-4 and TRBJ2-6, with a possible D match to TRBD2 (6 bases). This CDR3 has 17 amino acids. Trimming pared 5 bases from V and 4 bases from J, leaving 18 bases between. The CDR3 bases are TGTGCCAGCAGTCCCACCTCGGGGGTAGCCGGGGCCAACGTCCTGACTTTC. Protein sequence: CASSPTSGVAGANVLTF.

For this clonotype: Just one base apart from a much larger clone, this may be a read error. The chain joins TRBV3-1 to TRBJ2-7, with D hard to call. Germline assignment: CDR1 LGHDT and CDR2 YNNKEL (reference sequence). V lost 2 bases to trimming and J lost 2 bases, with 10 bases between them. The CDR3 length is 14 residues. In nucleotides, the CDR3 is TGTGCCAGCAGCCAAATGGACGGAGCCTACGAGCAGTACTTC. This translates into CASSQMDGAYEQYF.

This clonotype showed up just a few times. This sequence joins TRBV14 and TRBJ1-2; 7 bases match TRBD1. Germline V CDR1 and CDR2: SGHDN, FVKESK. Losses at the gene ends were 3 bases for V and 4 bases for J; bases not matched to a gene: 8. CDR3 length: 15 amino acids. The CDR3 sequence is CASSHAGGSGYGYTF. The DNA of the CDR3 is TGTGCCAGCAGCCACGCAGGGGGTTCTGGCTATGGCTACACCTTC.

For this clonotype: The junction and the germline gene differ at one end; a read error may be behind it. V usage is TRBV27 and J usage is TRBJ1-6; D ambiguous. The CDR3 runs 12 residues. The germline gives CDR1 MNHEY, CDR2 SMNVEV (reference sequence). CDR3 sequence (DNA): TGTGCCAGCTCCGAAGGAGGTTCACCCCTCCCCTTT. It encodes CASSEGGSPLPF.

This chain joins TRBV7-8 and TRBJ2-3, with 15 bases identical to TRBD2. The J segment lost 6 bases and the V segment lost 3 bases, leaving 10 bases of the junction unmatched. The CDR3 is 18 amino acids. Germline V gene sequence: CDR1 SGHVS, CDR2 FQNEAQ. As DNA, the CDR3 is TGTGCCAGCAGCTTTCTGTGGACTAGCGGGGGGGCTTCTGATACGCAGTATTTT. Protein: CASSFLWTSGGASDTQYF.

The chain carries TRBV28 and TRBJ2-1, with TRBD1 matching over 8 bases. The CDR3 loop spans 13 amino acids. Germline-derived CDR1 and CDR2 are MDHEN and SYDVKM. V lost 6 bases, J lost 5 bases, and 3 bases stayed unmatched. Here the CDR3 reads CASRKQGDNEQFF. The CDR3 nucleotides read TGTGCCAGCAGGAAACAGGGGGACAATGAGCAGTTCTTC.

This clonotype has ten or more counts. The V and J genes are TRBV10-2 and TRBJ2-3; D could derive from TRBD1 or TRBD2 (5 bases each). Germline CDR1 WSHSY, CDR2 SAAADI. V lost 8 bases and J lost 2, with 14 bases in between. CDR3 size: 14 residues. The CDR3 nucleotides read TGCGCCAGCGCGAGGGGCAGGGACACAGATACGCAGTATTTT. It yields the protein CASARGRDTDTQYF.